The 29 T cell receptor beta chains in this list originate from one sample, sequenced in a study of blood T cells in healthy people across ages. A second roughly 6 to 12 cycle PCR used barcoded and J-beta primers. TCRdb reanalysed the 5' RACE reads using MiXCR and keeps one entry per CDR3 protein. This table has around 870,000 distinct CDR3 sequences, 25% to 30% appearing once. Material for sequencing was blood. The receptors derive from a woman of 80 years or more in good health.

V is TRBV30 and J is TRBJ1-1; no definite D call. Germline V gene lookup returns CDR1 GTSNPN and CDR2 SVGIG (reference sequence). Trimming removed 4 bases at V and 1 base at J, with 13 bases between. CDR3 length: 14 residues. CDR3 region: CAWNHRVANTEAFF. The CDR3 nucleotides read TGTGCCTGGAATCATCGGGTGGCGAACACTGAAGCTTTCTTT.

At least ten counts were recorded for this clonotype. CDR3 sequence: CASSLVNQGLYEQYF. The CDR3 DNA is TGTGCCAGCAGCTTAGTTAATCAGGGACTCTACGAGCAGTACTTC. The chain combines TRBV11-2 with TRBJ2-7; D is possibly TRBD2 (6 bases). Per germline, CDR1 SGHAT and CDR2 FQNNGV. V was cut by 1 base and J by 3 bases, with 13 bases left in between. This CDR3 has 15 amino acids.

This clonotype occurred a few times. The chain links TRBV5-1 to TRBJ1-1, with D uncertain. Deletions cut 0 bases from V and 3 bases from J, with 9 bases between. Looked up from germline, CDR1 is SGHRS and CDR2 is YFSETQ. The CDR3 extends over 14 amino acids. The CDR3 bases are TGCGCCAGCAGCTTGGGTGGCACCGACACTGAAGCTTTCTTT. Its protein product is CASSLGGTDTEAFF. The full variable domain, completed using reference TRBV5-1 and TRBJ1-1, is KAGVTQTPRYLIKTRGQQVTLSCSPISGHRSVSWYQQTPGQGLQFLFEYFSETQRNKGNFPGRFSGRQFSNSRSEMNVSTLELGDSALYLCASSLGGTDTEAFFGQGTRLTVV.

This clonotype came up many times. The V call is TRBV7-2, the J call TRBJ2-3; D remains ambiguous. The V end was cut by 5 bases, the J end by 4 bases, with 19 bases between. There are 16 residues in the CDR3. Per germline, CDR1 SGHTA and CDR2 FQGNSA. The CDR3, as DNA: TGTGCCAGCAGCCTCCTGTGGGTGGGTTCCGCAGATACGCAGTATTTT. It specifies CASSLLWVGSADTQYF.

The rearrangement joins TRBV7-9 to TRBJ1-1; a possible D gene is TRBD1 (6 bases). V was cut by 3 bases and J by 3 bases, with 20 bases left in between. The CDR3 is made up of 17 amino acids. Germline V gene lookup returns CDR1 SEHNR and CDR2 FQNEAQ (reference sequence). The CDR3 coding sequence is TGTGCCAGCAGCTTTGGGACGAGGGGGGGGGCTGACACTGAAGCTTTCTTT. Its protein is CASSFGTRGGADTEAFF.

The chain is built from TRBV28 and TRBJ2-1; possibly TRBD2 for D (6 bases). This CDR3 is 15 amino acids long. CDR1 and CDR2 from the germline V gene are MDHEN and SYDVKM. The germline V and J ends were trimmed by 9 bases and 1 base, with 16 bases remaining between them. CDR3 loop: CASHTSGTSYNEQFF. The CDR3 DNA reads TGTGCCAGTCACACCTCCGGGACTTCCTACAATGAGCAGTTCTTC.

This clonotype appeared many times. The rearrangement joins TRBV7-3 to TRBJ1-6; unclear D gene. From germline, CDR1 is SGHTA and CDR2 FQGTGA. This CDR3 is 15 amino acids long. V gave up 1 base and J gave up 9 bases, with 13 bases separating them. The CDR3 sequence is CASSLMGGGGSPLHF. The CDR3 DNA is TGTGCCAGCAGCTTAATGGGTGGTGGTGGTTCACCCCTCCACTTT.

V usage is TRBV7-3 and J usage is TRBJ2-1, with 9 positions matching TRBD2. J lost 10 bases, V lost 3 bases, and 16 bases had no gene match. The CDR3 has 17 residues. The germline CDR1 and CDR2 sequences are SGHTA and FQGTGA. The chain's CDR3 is CASSLGMGSGRRHEQFF. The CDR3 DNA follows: TGTGCCAGCAGCTTGGGAATGGGGAGCGGGAGGCGCCACGAGCAGTTCTTC. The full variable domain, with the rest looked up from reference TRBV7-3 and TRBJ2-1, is GAGVSQTPSNKVTEKGKYVELRCDPISGHTALYWYRQSLGQGPEFLIYFQGTGAADDSGLPNDRFFAVRPEGSVSTLKIQRTERGDSAVYLCASSLGMGSGRRHEQFFGPGTRLTVL.

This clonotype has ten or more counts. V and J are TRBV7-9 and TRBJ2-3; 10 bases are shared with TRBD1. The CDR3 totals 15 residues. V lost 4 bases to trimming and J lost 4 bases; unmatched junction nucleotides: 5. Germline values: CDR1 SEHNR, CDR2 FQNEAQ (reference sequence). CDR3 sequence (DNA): TGTGCCAGCAGCTCATCCGGGACAGGGGCAGATACGCAGTATTTT. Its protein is CASSSSGTGADTQYF.

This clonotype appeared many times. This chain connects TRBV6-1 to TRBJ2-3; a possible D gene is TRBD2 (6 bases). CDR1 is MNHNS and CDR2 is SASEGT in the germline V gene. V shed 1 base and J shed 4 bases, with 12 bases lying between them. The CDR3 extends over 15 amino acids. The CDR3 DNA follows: TGTGCCAGCAGTGAAGTTTTGGGGGAGGCAGATACGCAGTATTTT. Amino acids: CASSEVLGEADTQYF.

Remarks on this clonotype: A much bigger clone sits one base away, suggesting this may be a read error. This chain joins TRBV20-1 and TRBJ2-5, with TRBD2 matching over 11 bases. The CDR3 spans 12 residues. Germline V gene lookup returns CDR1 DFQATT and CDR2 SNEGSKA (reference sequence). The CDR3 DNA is TGCAGGGTAGCGGGAGGGGGGGCTGAGCAGTACTTC. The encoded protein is CRVAGGGAEQYF.

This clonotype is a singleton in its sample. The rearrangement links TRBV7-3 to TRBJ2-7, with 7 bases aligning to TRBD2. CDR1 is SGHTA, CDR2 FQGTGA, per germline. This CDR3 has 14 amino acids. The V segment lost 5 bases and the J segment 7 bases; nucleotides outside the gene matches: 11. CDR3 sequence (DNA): TGTGCCAGCAGCCCAGCGGGGCTGGAAGAGGAGCAGTACTTC. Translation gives CASSPAGLEEEQYF.

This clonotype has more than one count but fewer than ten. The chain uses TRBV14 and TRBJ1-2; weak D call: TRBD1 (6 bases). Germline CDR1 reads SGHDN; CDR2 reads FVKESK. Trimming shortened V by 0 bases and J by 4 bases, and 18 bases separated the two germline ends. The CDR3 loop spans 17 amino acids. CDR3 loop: CASSQDVRDTAPYGYTF. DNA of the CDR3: TGTGCCAGCAGCCAAGATGTGAGGGACACGGCCCCCTATGGCTACACCTTC.

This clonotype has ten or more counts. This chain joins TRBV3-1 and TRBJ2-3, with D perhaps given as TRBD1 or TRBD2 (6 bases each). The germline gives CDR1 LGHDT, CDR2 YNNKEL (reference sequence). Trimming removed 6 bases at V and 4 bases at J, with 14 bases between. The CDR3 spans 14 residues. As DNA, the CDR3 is TGTGCCAGCAGACAGGGAGGTGGCCCAGATACGCAGTATTTT. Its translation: CASRQGGGPDTQYF.

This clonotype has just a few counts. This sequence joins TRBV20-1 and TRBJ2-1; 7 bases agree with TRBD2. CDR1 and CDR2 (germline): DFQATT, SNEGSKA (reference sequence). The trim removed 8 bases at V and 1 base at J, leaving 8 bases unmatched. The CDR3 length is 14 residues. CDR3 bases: TGCAGTCCATCTAGCGGTGGTTCCTACAATGAGCAGTTCTTC. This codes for CSPSSGGSYNEQFF.

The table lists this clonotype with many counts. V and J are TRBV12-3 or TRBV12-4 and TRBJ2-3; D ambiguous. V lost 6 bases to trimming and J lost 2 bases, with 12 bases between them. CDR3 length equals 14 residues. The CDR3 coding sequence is TGTGCCAGCAGAATTAGGGCGAACACAGATACGCAGTATTTT. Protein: CASRIRANTDTQYF.

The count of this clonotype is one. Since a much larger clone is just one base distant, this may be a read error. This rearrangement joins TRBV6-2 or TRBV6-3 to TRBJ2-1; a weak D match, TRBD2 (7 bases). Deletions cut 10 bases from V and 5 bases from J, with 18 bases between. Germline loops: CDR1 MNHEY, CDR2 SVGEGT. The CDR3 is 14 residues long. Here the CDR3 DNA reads TGTGCCACCAAGAGGGGGGGGGCCAACAATGAGCAGTTCTTC. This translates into CATKRGGANNEQFF.

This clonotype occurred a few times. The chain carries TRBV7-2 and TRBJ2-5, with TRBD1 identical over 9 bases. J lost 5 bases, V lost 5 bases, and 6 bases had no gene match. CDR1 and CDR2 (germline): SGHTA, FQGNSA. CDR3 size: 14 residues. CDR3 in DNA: TGTGCCAGCAGCCGTACAGGGGGCTTTGAGACCCAGTACTTC. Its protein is CASSRTGGFETQYF.

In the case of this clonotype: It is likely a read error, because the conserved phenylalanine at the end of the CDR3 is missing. The CDR3 sequence is CASSPQELNTEAFS. CDR3 sequence (DNA): TGTGCCAGCAGCCCACAGGAGCTGAACACTGAAGCTTTCTCT. V usage is TRBV3-1 and J usage is TRBJ1-1, with D possibly TRBD1 on 5 matching bases. CDR1 and CDR2 (germline): LGHDT, YNNKEL (reference sequence). V gave up 4 bases and J gave up 0 bases, with 9 bases separating them. The CDR3 is 14 residues long.

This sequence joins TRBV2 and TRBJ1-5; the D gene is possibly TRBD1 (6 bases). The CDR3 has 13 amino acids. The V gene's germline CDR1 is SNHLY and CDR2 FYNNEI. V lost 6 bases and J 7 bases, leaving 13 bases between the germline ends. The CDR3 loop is CASRDSFRQPQHF. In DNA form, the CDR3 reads TGTGCCAGCAGGGACAGCTTCCGGCAGCCCCAGCATTTT.

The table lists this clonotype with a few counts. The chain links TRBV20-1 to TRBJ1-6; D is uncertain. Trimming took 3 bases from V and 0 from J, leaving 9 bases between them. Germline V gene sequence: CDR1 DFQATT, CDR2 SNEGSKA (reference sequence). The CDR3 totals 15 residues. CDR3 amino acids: CSASFGSSYNSPLHF. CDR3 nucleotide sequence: TGCAGTGCTAGTTTCGGGAGCTCCTATAATTCACCCCTCCACTTT.

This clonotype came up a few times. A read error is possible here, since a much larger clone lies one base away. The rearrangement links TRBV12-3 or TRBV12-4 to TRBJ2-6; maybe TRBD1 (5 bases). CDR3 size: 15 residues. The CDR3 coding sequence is TGTGCCAGCAGTTTACAGTTCTCTGGGGCCAACGTCCGGACTTTC. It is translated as CASSLQFSGANVRTF.

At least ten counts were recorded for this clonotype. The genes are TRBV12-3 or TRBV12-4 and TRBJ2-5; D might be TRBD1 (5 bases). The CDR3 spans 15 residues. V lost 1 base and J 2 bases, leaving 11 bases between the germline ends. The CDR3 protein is CASSLGTGIQETQYF. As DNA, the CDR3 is TGTGCCAGCAGTTTAGGAACAGGTATACAAGAGACCCAGTACTTC.

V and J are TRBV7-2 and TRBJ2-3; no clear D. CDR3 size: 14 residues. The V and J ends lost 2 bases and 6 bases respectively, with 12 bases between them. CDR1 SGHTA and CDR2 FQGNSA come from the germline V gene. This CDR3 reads CASSLSRWLDTQYF. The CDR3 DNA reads TGTGCCAGCAGCTTATCTCGGTGGCTGGATACGCAGTATTTT.

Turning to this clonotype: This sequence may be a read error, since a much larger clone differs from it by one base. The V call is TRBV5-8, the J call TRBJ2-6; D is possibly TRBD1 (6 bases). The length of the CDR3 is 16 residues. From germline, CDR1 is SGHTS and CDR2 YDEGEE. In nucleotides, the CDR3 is TGTGCCAGCAGCTTCCGGACAGATACTGGGGCCAACGTCCGGACTTTC. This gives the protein CASSFRTDTGANVRTF.

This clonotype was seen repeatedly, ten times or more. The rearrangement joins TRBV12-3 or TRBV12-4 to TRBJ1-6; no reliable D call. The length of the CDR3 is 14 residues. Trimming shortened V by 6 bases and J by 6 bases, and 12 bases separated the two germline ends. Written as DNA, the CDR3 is TGTGCCAGCAGGAGAGCCAATTTTAATTCACCCCTCCACTTT. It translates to CASRRANFNSPLHF.

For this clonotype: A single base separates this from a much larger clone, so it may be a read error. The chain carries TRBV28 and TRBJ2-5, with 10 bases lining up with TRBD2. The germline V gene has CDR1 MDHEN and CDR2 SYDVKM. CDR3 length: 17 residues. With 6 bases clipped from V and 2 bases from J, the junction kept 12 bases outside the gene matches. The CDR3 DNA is TGTGCCAGCAGGGTAGCCCGGGCTAGCGGGGGACAAGAGACCCAGTACTTC. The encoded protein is CASRVARASGGQETQYF.

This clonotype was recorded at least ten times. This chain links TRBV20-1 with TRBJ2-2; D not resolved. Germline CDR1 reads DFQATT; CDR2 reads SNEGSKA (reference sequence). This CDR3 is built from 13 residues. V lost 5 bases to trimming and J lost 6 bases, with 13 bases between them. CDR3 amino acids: CSAAKLGSGELFF. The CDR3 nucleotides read TGCAGTGCTGCAAAATTAGGATCCGGGGAGCTGTTTTTT.

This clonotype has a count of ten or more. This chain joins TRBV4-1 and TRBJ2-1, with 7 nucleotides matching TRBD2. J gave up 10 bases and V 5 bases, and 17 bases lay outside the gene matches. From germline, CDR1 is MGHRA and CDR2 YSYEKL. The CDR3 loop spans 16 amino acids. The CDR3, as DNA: TGCGCCAGCAGCGGAAGGACAAACTCTAGCGGAACGGAGCAGTTCTTC. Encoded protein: CASSGRTNSSGTEQFF.